These 16 T cell receptor beta chains came from one sample sequenced in a study of CD8+CD57+ T cells in acquired aplastic anemia. CDR3 and TCR beta VDJ profiling relied on a genomic DNA template. TCRdb used MiXCR to reprocess the reads, holding one entry per CDR3 protein. The profile shows 250,000 to 350,000 distinct CDR3 sequences, 45% to 65% of them singletons. Only patients with CD8+CD57+ cell expansion on flow cytometry were chosen for sequencing. The sequenced sample was sorted CD4+, CD8+, or CD8+CD57+ T cells (not recorded which) from PBMCs. The receptor source for this set is a human donor with aplastic anemia.

This clonotype was found once. The V call is TRBV7-9, the J call TRBJ2-3; 7 nucleotides line up with TRBD2. Germline lookup yields CDR1 SEHNR and CDR2 FQNEAQ (reference sequence). The junction had 7 bases not matched to a gene; V was cut back by 5 bases and J by 2 bases. The CDR3 extends over 15 amino acids. CDR3 amino acids: CASSVPSGYTDTQYF. The CDR3 region has the DNA TGTGCCAGCAGCGTTCCTAGCGGATACACAGATACGCAGTATTTT.

The chain links TRBV7-6 to TRBJ2-3, with D unresolved. Germline V gene sequence: CDR1 SGHVS, CDR2 FNYEAQ. V lost 8 bases and J 4 bases, leaving 10 bases between the germline ends. The CDR3 extends over 12 amino acids. Here the CDR3 DNA reads TGTGCCAGCCGTGGAGTTTCAGATACGCAGTATTTT. Translating gives CASRGVSDTQYF.

Concerning this clonotype itself: One end of the junction varies from germline; a read error may be responsible. V gene TRBV7-9 combines with J gene TRBJ1-4; tentatively, D is TRBD1 (6 bases). Germline-derived CDR1 and CDR2 are SEHNR and FQNEAQ (reference sequence). The CDR3 has 18 amino acids. CDR3: CASNLRDNHRRGNERLFF. DNA for the CDR3: TGTGCCAGCAACCTCCGGGACAATCACCGCCGGGGGAACGAAAGACTGTTTTTT.

Regarding this clonotype: One end of the junction fails to match germline, which may point to a read error. This chain joins TRBV7-7 and TRBJ2-5; 13 bases line up with TRBD2. Germline V CDR1 and CDR2: SSHAT, FNYEAQ (reference sequence). This CDR3 contains 17 residues. The CDR3 bases are TGTGCCAGCAGCTTAGAACTAGCGGGGGGGGCCGGTGAGACCCAGGACTTC. Amino acid sequence: CASSLELAGGAGETQDF.

The sample holds many counts of this clonotype. This chain uses TRBV19 with TRBJ2-1; 7 bases map to TRBD2. Trimming removed 11 bases from V and 4 bases from J; junction bases left unmatched: 17. Germline-derived CDR1 and CDR2 are LNHDA and SQIVND (reference sequence). The CDR3 extends over 16 amino acids. In DNA, the CDR3 is TGTGCCTCTTATCCCAGTGGACTAGATCTTTACAATGAGCAGTTCTTC. Translated: CASYPSGLDLYNEQFF.

This clonotype was seen repeatedly, ten times or more. Compared with germline, one end of the junction differs, possibly owing to a read error. This rearrangement joins TRBV7-8 to TRBJ1-2; 9 bases align to TRBD1. Germline-derived CDR1 and CDR2 are SGHVS and FQNEAQ. The CDR3 contains 13 residues. The CDR3 is CASSARTGDRLLF. The CDR3, as DNA: TGTGCCAGCAGCGCCCGGACAGGGGATCGTCTCCTCTTC.

The V gene is TRBV7-9, the J gene TRBJ2-7; 8 bases agree with TRBD1. The CDR3 is 15 residues long. Per germline, CDR1 SEHNR and CDR2 FQNEAQ (reference sequence). V lost 6 bases, J lost 1 base, and 8 bases stayed unmatched. The CDR3 loop reads CASSYSDRGSYEQYF. The CDR3 coding sequence is TGTGCCAGCAGTTACTCAGACAGGGGATCCTACGAGCAGTACTTC.

This sequence joins TRBV10-3 and TRBJ1-6, with D tentatively TRBD1 (6 bases). V lost 4 bases and J lost 7, with 14 bases in between. The CDR3 contains 15 residues. Germline CDR1 and CDR2: ENHRY and SYGVKD. DNA for the CDR3: TGTGCCATCAGTGTAGGTCAGGGGATAAATTCACCCCTCCACTTT. Translated: CAISVGQGINSPLHF.

J is TRBJ2-3 and V is TRBV5-4, with D unclear. V was trimmed by 0 bases and J by 2 bases, leaving 7 bases between them. There are 14 residues in the CDR3. CDR1 is SGHNT, CDR2 YYREEE, per germline (reference sequence). The CDR3 sequence: CASSLDQTTDTQYF. The CDR3 nucleotides are TGTGCCAGCAGCTTGGACCAGACCACAGATACGCAGTATTTT.

There are many counts of this clonotype. The chain employs TRBV5-1 and TRBJ1-2; D may be TRBD1 (6 bases). V lost 4 bases and J 8 bases, leaving 21 bases between the germline ends. CDR1 and CDR2 (germline): SGHRS, YFSETQ. The CDR3 consists of 15 residues. The CDR3 DNA reads as TGCGCCAGCAGCCTTTCGGGGGGGGACAACGGAGGCTACACCTTC. This sequence encodes CASSLSGGDNGGYTF.

The rearrangement links TRBV20-1 to TRBJ2-5; tentatively, D is TRBD1 (6 bases). The CDR3 is 16 amino acids. Germline loops: CDR1 DFQATT, CDR2 SNEGSKA (reference sequence). The V and J ends lost 3 bases and 6 bases respectively, with 23 bases between them. CDR3 sequence: CSASGPASQGMKTQYF. CDR3 in DNA: TGCAGTGCTAGTGGCCCAGCTAGCCAGGGGATGAAGACCCAGTACTTC.

CDR3: CASSLSRDYEQYF. The CDR3 nucleotides are TGTGCCAGCAGCTTATCCAGGGACTACGAGCAGTACTTC. This sequence joins TRBV7-3 and TRBJ2-7, with D possibly matching TRBD1 (5 bases). Germline CDR1 SGHTA, CDR2 FQGTGA. The CDR3 sequence is 13 residues long. V was shortened by 2 bases and J by 3 bases, with 8 bases between the two germline ends.

At least ten counts were recorded for this clonotype. The chain carries TRBV5-4 and TRBJ2-6, with D perhaps TRBD1 or TRBD2 (5 bases each). The length of the CDR3 is 16 residues. Germline V CDR1 and CDR2: SGHNT, YYREEE (reference sequence). Trimming pared 1 base from V and 2 bases from J, leaving 10 bases between. CDR3 in amino acids: CASSLHGAPGANVLTF. The DNA of the CDR3 is TGTGCCAGCAGCTTGCACGGGGCCCCTGGGGCCAACGTCCTGACTTTC.

The chain recombines TRBV12-3 or TRBV12-4 with TRBJ1-1; D possibly corresponds to TRBD1 (5 bases). V dropped 5 bases and J dropped 5 bases, with 18 bases sitting between them. CDR3 size: 15 residues. CDR3 loop: CASSRMGLGQTEAFF. The DNA of the CDR3 is TGTGCCAGCAGTCGTATGGGGTTAGGACAAACTGAAGCTTTCTTT.

In this sample, this clonotype turned up many times. V gene TRBV3-1 combines with J gene TRBJ2-1; the match to TRBD2 covers 10 bases. V lost 5 bases to trimming and J lost 7 bases; unmatched junction nucleotides: 2. Germline V gives CDR1 LGHDT, CDR2 YNNKEL (reference sequence). The CDR3 runs to 13 residues. The CDR3 sequence: CASSGTSVNEQFF. DNA of the CDR3: TGTGCCAGCAGCGGGACTAGCGTAAATGAGCAGTTCTTC.

The rearrangement uses TRBV7-4 and TRBJ2-1; 10 nucleotides align to TRBD2. The CDR3 has 15 residues. With 8 bases clipped from V and 1 base from J, the junction kept 5 bases outside the gene matches. The germline CDR1 and CDR2 sequences are SGHVT and SQSDAQ. CDR3 DNA sequence: TGTGCCAGCGTACTAGCGGGGTGGTCCTACAATGAGCAGTTCTTC. It yields the protein CASVLAGWSYNEQFF.